The 30 T cell receptor beta chains below all came from one sample that was sequenced in a study of T cell responses to AZD1222 COVID-19 vaccine. The method was immunoSEQ multiplex PCR; TCRdb's version includes in-frame clones alone and lacks a portion of them. The sample shows roughly 120,000 clones, over 75% of them seen only once. This sample comprised peripheral blood, obtained on day 0 of AZD1222 vaccination. The source of these receptors is an adult in good health.

This chain uses TRBV29-1 with TRBJ1-1; D is possibly TRBD1 (6 bases). Germline values: CDR1 SQVTM, CDR2 ANQGSEA. This CDR3 region has 14 residues. V was clipped by 7 bases and J by 0 bases, with 15 bases between them. The CDR3 DNA sequence: TGCAGCGCATCCAGGACAGTAATGAACACTGAAGCTTTCTTT. This sequence encodes CSASRTVMNTEAFF.

CDR3 bases: TGTGCCAGCAGCTTTGGGGGGGACCTTTGGCCCCAGCATTTT. Protein product: CASSFGGDLWPQHF. The chain uses TRBV9 and TRBJ1-5, with D maybe TRBD1 (5 bases). The CDR3 sequence is 14 residues long. Trimming removed 4 bases at V and 9 bases at J, with 17 bases between. CDR1 SGDLS and CDR2 YYNGEE come from the germline V gene.

This clone was detected only once. The chain recombines TRBV29-1 with TRBJ1-1; no definite D call. The germline CDR1 and CDR2 sequences are SQVTM and ANQGSEA. V was shortened by 3 bases and J by 1 base, with 9 bases between the two germline ends. This CDR3 contains 13 residues. The CDR3 bases are TGCAGCGTTGAGGACGGAGAGAACACTGAAGCTTTCTTT. Protein sequence: CSVEDGENTEAFF. The full variable domain, rest sourced from reference TRBV29-1 and TRBJ1-1, is SAVISQKPSRDICQRGTSLTIQCQVDSQVTMMFWYRQQPGQSLTLIATANQGSEATYESGFVIDKFPISRPNLTFSTLTVSNMSPEDSSIYLCSVEDGENTEAFFGQGTRLTVV.

The gene calls are TRBV5-1 and TRBJ1-1, with D perhaps TRBD1 (5 bases). The length of the CDR3 is 15 residues. Trimming stripped 4 bases from V and 1 base from J, with 14 bases between. Germline CDR1 is SGHRS and CDR2 is YFSETQ. The CDR3 loop is CASSEMGVRNTEAFF. CDR3 sequence (DNA): TGCGCCAGCAGCGAGATGGGGGTGAGGAACACTGAAGCTTTCTTT.

The rearrangement uses TRBV7-2 and TRBJ1-2; the match to TRBD1 covers 9 bases. Germline V gene data show CDR1 as SGHTA and CDR2 as FQGNSA. This CDR3 region has 15 residues. V was pared by 5 bases and J by 5 bases, with 9 bases of the junction left unmatched. CDR3 in DNA: TGTGCCAGCAGCACCGTCATGACAGGGGGATATGGCTACACCTTC. Translating gives CASSTVMTGGYGYTF. Full variable domain (remainder filled in from reference TRBV7-2 and TRBJ1-2): GAGVSQSPSNKVTEKGKDVELRCDPISGHTALYWYRQSLGQGLEFLIYFQGNSAPDKSGLPSDRFSAERTGGSVSTLTIQRTQQEDSAVYLCASSTVMTGGYGYTFGSGTRLTVV.

V and J are TRBV2 and TRBJ2-3, with 15 bases identical to TRBD2. CDR1 is SNHLY, CDR2 FYNNEI, per germline. CDR3 length equals 14 residues. Trimming at V came to 7 bases and at J to 6 bases, leaving 2 bases not matched to a gene. In nucleotides, the CDR3 is TGTGCCAGCAAGGGACTAGCGGGGGGTGATACGCAGTATTTT. The encoded protein is CASKGLAGGDTQYF.

As DNA, the CDR3 is TGTGCCAGCAGTTTAGTGTTCCAGCTTACCACCGGGGAGCTGTTTTTT. Translated: CASSLVFQLTTGELFF. The chain employs TRBV28 and TRBJ2-2, with D hard to call. Trimming stripped 2 bases from V and 4 bases from J, with 14 bases between. Germline-derived CDR1 and CDR2 are MDHEN and SYDVKM. There are 16 residues in the CDR3.

The genes are TRBV18 and TRBJ2-7, with D uncertain. The length of the CDR3 is 9 residues. V lost 6 bases to trimming and J lost 3 bases, with 0 bases between them. CDR1 KGHSH and CDR2 LQKENI come from the germline V gene. The DNA for the CDR3 is TGTGCCAGCTCCTACGAGCAGTACTTC. Its translation: CASSYEQYF.

The chain uses TRBV6-5 and TRBJ1-1, with D tentatively TRBD1 (6 bases). This CDR3 spans 14 amino acids. V was clipped by 5 bases and J by 1 base, with 11 bases between them. CDR1 is MNHEY and CDR2 is SVGAGI in the germline V gene. CDR3 region: CASSIQGPNTEAFF. CDR3 nucleotide sequence: TGTGCCAGCAGTATTCAGGGGCCGAACACTGAAGCTTTCTTT.

V usage is TRBV28 and J usage is TRBJ2-1, with D tentatively TRBD2 (6 bases). Germline CDR1 and CDR2: MDHEN and SYDVKM. Trimming shortened V by 8 bases and J by 8 bases, and 19 bases separated the two germline ends. This CDR3 comprises 14 residues. CDR3 region: CASWRGPKNYEQFF. The CDR3 DNA is TGTGCCAGCTGGCGGGGACCGAAGAACTATGAGCAGTTCTTC.

The gene calls are TRBV7-2 and TRBJ1-5; 8 bases agree with TRBD1. From germline, CDR1 is SGHTA and CDR2 FQGNSA. The CDR3 totals 15 residues. V gave up 5 bases and J gave up 4 bases; unmatched junction bases: 7. The CDR3 DNA is TGTGCCAGCAGCCGGACAGGGCTGGATAATCAGCCCCAGCATTTT. It codes for CASSRTGLDNQPQHF.

V usage is TRBV27 and J usage is TRBJ2-7; TRBD2 matches 9 bases. Losses at the gene ends were 4 bases for V and 3 bases for J; bases not matched to a gene: 10. In germline, CDR1 is MNHEY, CDR2 SMNVEV (reference sequence). The CDR3 contains 16 residues. The CDR3 here is CASSSLAGAFYYEQYF. The CDR3, as DNA: TGTGCCAGCAGTTCATTAGCGGGAGCCTTCTACTACGAGCAGTACTTC.

The gene calls are TRBV7-3 and TRBJ2-1; a weak D match, TRBD1 (5 bases). This CDR3 region has 15 residues. CDR1 is SGHTA, CDR2 FQGTGA, per germline. V lost 5 bases and J 6 bases, leaving 17 bases between the germline ends. The CDR3 sequence: CASSLLGHASNEQFF. CDR3 bases: TGTGCCAGCAGCCTCCTGGGGCACGCCAGCAATGAGCAGTTCTTC.

The V and J genes are TRBV7-2 and TRBJ1-5; 9 nucleotides align to TRBD1. Germline CDR1 and CDR2: SGHTA and FQGNSA. The CDR3 totals 15 residues. V lost 6 bases and J lost 9; bases outside the gene matches: 12. CDR3 sequence reads: CASSTGGGGFLPQHF. The CDR3 region has the DNA TGTGCCAGCAGTACAGGGGGCGGGGGTTTTTTGCCCCAGCATTTT.

This chain links TRBV28 with TRBJ2-2; TRBD1 aligns across 7 bases. There are 17 residues in the CDR3. V shed 7 bases and J 1 base; nucleotides not matched to a gene: 12. The germline V gene encodes CDR1 MDHEN and CDR2 SYDVKM. The CDR3 loop is CASTLGVWTGNTGELFF. Written as DNA, the CDR3 is TGTGCCAGCACCCTAGGGGTGTGGACAGGGAACACCGGGGAGCTGTTTTTT.

V gene TRBV6-6 combines with J gene TRBJ1-5, with D tentatively TRBD1 (6 bases). Germline lookup yields CDR1 MNHNY and CDR2 SVGAGI (reference sequence). The CDR3 length is 13 residues. The V end lost 7 bases, the J end lost 7 bases, and 14 bases lay between the germline ends. CDR3 loop: CASNLQGSQPQHF. The CDR3 region has the DNA TGTGCCAGCAATCTACAGGGATCCCAGCCCCAGCATTTT.

The chain uses TRBV29-1 and TRBJ1-3, with 7 bases identical to TRBD1. The V gene end was trimmed by 6 bases and the J gene end by 0 bases; junction bases not matched to a gene: 2. The CDR3 totals 13 residues. Germline CDR1 and CDR2: SQVTM and ANQGSEA. CDR3 sequence (DNA): TGCAGCGTGGGACAGAGCTCTGGAAACACCATATATTTT. Protein: CSVGQSSGNTIYF.

The chain carries TRBV28 and TRBJ2-1, with TRBD2 matching 7 bases. The germline CDR1 and CDR2 sequences are MDHEN and SYDVKM. CDR3 length equals 13 residues. The trim removed 1 base at V and 8 bases at J, leaving 2 bases unmatched. The CDR3 protein is CASSLFGGDEQFF. CDR3 DNA: TGTGCCAGCAGTTTATTTGGGGGGGATGAGCAGTTCTTC.

This rearrangement joins TRBV28 to TRBJ2-7; 10 nucleotides align to TRBD1. This CDR3 has 15 residues. With 8 bases clipped from V and 2 bases from J, the junction kept 9 bases outside the gene matches. Germline values: CDR1 MDHEN, CDR2 SYDVKM. The CDR3 coding sequence is TGTGCCAGCGGGGCAGTCGGGACAGGGGCCTACGAGCAGTACTTC. Its translation: CASGAVGTGAYEQYF. Looking up the rest from reference TRBV28 and TRBJ2-7 gives the full variable domain: DVKVTQSSRYLVKRTGEKVFLECVQDMDHENMFWYRQDPGLGLRLIYFSYDVKMKEKGDIPEGYSVSREKKERFSLILESASTNQTSMYLCASGAVGTGAYEQYFGPGTRLTVT.

This sequence joins TRBV28 and TRBJ1-4; 9 bases agree with TRBD1. V was pared by 2 bases and J by 7 bases, with 8 bases of the junction left unmatched. CDR3 length equals 16 residues. Germline-derived CDR1 and CDR2 are MDHEN and SYDVKM. CDR3 protein: CASSLQGTGRGEKLFF. DNA for the CDR3: TGTGCCAGCAGTTTACAGGGGACAGGGCGGGGTGAAAAACTGTTTTTT.

The gene calls are TRBV19 and TRBJ2-3; D not resolved. The germline CDR1 and CDR2 sequences are LNHDA and SQIVND (reference sequence). The length of the CDR3 is 15 residues. Trimming took 5 bases from V and 1 from J, leaving 13 bases between them. CDR3 nucleotides: TGTGCCAGTAGTGGCCCGGGCCACGGCACAGATACGCAGTATTTT. Protein sequence: CASSGPGHGTDTQYF.

The chain joins TRBV29-1 to TRBJ1-2, with a weak D call TRBD1 (5 bases). Germline-derived CDR1 and CDR2 are SQVTM and ANQGSEA. V lost 0 bases and J 10 bases, leaving 15 bases between the germline ends. This CDR3 contains 13 residues. The CDR3 here is CSVEEYQGDDYTF. For the CDR3, the DNA is TGCAGCGTTGAAGAGTACCAGGGTGATGACTACACCTTC. The variable domain in full, with the rest retrieved from reference TRBV29-1 and TRBJ1-2, is SAVISQKPSRDICQRGTSLTIQCQVDSQVTMMFWYRQQPGQSLTLIATANQGSEATYESGFVIDKFPISRPNLTFSTLTVSNMSPEDSSIYLCSVEEYQGDDYTFGSGTRLTVV.

V is TRBV11-2 and J is TRBJ2-7, with 8 bases lining up with TRBD1. CDR1 and CDR2 (germline): SGHAT, FQNNGV. The CDR3 loop spans 15 amino acids. The J segment lost 3 bases and the V segment lost 5 bases, leaving 9 bases of the junction unmatched. The DNA of the CDR3 is TGTGCCAGCAGCCGCCTCGGACAGGGTGTCTACGAGCAGTACTTC. It is translated as CASSRLGQGVYEQYF.

The chain joins TRBV28 to TRBJ1-2; 7 bases fit TRBD1. Per germline, CDR1 MDHEN and CDR2 SYDVKM. V was clipped by 7 bases and J by 4 bases; unmatched bases: 9. The CDR3 covers 14 residues. The CDR3 spells CASTFLGDSYGYTF. The CDR3 coding sequence is TGTGCCAGCACCTTCCTGGGGGACAGCTATGGCTACACCTTC.

This clone showed up just once. This chain links TRBV7-6 with TRBJ1-4, with D perhaps matching TRBD1 (5 bases). The germline V gene encodes CDR1 SGHVS and CDR2 FNYEAQ. CDR3 length equals 15 residues. V gave up 0 bases and J gave up 8 bases, with 13 bases separating them. CDR3 loop: CASSLAAGTGEKLFF. DNA of the CDR3: TGTGCCAGCAGCTTAGCGGCGGGGACGGGGGAAAAACTGTTTTTT. The whole variable domain, filled in from reference TRBV7-6 and TRBJ1-4, reads GAGVSQSPRYKVTKRGQDVALRCDPISGHVSLYWYRQALGQGPEFLTYFNYEAQQDKSGLPNDRFSAERPEGSISTLTIQRTEQRDSAMYRCASSLAAGTGEKLFFGSGTQLSVL.

The V gene is TRBV10-3, the J gene TRBJ2-7, with D perhaps assigned TRBD1 or TRBD2 (5 bases each). Germline V lookup: CDR1 ENHRY, CDR2 SYGVKD. This CDR3 has 15 amino acids. Trimming took 8 bases from V and 7 from J, leaving 24 bases between them. The CDR3: CAIANTGGGGSEQYF. For the CDR3, the DNA is TGTGCCATCGCGAACACTGGGGGTGGTGGGAGTGAGCAGTACTTC.

The V gene is TRBV3-1 (or the pseudogene TRBV3-2), the J gene TRBJ2-7, with TRBD1 identical over 12 bases. Germline lookup yields CDR1 LGHDT and CDR2 YNNKEL (reference sequence). V lost 5 bases and J lost 5; bases outside the gene matches: 1. There are 13 residues in the CDR3. In nucleotides, the CDR3 is TGTGCCAGCAGCGGGACAGGGGGCGACGAGCAGTACTTC. Protein product: CASSGTGGDEQYF.

This sequence joins TRBV21-1 and TRBJ1-2; TRBD1, the table's D call, lacks a check against the DNA. TRBV21-1 is described as a pseudogene. This CDR3 region has 12 residues. CDR3 nucleotide sequence: TGTGCCAGCAGCGAGACAGGGAGAGGCTACACCTTC. This translates into CASSETGRGYTF.

The gene calls are TRBV5-1 and TRBJ2-3; D is perhaps TRBD1 (6 bases). Trimming removed 4 bases from V and 0 bases from J, with 15 bases in between. Looked up from germline, CDR1 is SGHRS and CDR2 is YFSETQ. The CDR3 runs to 16 residues. The CDR3 DNA is TGCGCCAGCAGCCCAAAGGAACAGGGTAGCACAGATACGCAGTATTTT. It yields the protein CASSPKEQGSTDTQYF.

This clone has only one observation. The V and J genes are TRBV5-6 and TRBJ1-2, with D perhaps matching TRBD1 (5 bases). This CDR3 is 15 amino acids long. V lost 4 bases and J lost 4, with 17 bases in between. CDR1 is SGHDT, CDR2 YYEEEE, per germline. DNA of the CDR3: TGTGCCAGCAGCCCCATGGGGGTGGAGAGCTATGGCTACACCTTC. Its protein product is CASSPMGVESYGYTF.